Presented here are 10 T cell receptor beta chains from one specimen sequenced in a study of T cells in Graves' hyperthyroidism and ophthalmopathy. The TCR beta CDR3 regions underwent amplification using RNA transcripts as the source. When the TCR CDR3 underwent first-round RT-PCR, the HTBI primer set was used. TCRdb re-analysed the multiplex PCR reads in MiXCR, keeping a single row per CDR3 protein. The table includes hundreds of thousands of distinct CDR3 sequences, approximately 15% detected once. Sequencing was carried out using blood. These receptors were collected from a woman in her thirties or forties with Graves' ophthalmopathy.

There are many counts of this clonotype. The chain combines TRBV3-1 with TRBJ2-3, with 8 bases lining up with TRBD1. From germline, CDR1 is LGHDT and CDR2 YNNKEL (reference sequence). The CDR3 runs 16 residues. J lost 4 bases, V lost 0 bases, and 6 bases had no gene match. The DNA of the CDR3 is TGTGCCAGCAGCCAAGATTCAGGGGGCTCAGCAGATACGCAGTATTTT. As protein: CASSQDSGGSADTQYF.

This clonotype was observed a few times. The junction departs from germline at one end; a sequencing error may be responsible. The chain joins TRBV30 to TRBJ1-6, with D possibly being TRBD1 (6 bases). This CDR3 contains 14 residues. Germline loops: CDR1 GTSNPN, CDR2 SVGIG (reference sequence). In DNA form, the CDR3 reads TGTGCCCAAAAAGACAGGTCGTATAATCCACCCCTCCACTTT. This sequence encodes CAQKDRSYNPPLHF.

The sample holds many counts of this clonotype. This chain joins TRBV2 and TRBJ2-3; D possibly corresponds to TRBD1 (6 bases). V was shortened by 4 bases and J by 2 bases, with 22 bases between the two germline ends. Per the germline V gene, CDR1 is SNHLY and CDR2 is FYNNEI. The CDR3 is 18 amino acids. CDR3 region: CASSGGPKTGPLTDTQYF. The CDR3 DNA is TGTGCCAGCAGTGGGGGGCCAAAGACGGGTCCCCTCACAGATACGCAGTATTTT.

For this clonotype: A much larger clonotype is one base distant, so this may be a read error. V gene TRBV2 combines with J gene TRBJ2-1, with a tentative D call TRBD2 (5 bases). The germline gives CDR1 SNHLY, CDR2 FYNNEI. Trimming left V 11 bases short and J 7 bases short, with 12 bases between. The CDR3 is 11 residues long. CDR3 region: CARGDGNEQFF. CDR3 DNA sequence: TGTGCCCGGGGTGACGGGAATGAGCAGTTCTTC.

V gene TRBV20-1 combines with J gene TRBJ2-2; 9 nucleotides align to TRBD2. The germline V gene has CDR1 DFQATT and CDR2 SNEGSKA (reference sequence). CDR3 length: 13 amino acids. The junction had 5 bases not matched to a gene; V was cut back by 6 bases and J by 6 bases. The CDR3, as DNA: TGCAGTGCGGCGGGAGGGCCTCCCGGGGAGCTGTTTTTT. Amino acid sequence: CSAAGGPPGELFF.

This clonotype has just a few counts. The chain carries TRBV10-3 and TRBJ2-7; no reliable D call. Per the germline V gene, CDR1 is ENHRY and CDR2 is SYGVKD. The CDR3 consists of 14 residues. Trimming took off 10 bases at V and 4 bases at J, with 20 bases between the two ends. The CDR3 loop reads CATGSQDEAYEQYF. The CDR3 coding sequence is TGTGCCACCGGGTCGCAGGACGAAGCATACGAGCAGTACTTC.

This clonotype was recorded many times. The chain links TRBV28 to TRBJ1-2; D remains ambiguous. Germline lookup yields CDR1 MDHEN and CDR2 SYDVKM. The V end was cut by 6 bases, the J end by 3 bases, with 17 bases between. The CDR3 extends over 15 amino acids. As DNA, the CDR3 is TGTGCCAGCAGGACGAGGGCAGGCACCGACTATGGCTACACCTTC. Its protein product is CASRTRAGTDYGYTF.

The chain employs TRBV7-9 and TRBJ2-5; 9 bases line up with TRBD1. This CDR3 region has 14 residues. V was pared by 10 bases and J by 4 bases, with 10 bases of the junction left unmatched. CDR1 and CDR2 from the germline V gene are SEHNR and FQNEAQ (reference sequence). Here the CDR3 DNA reads TGTGCCACAACCGACAGGGGGAGGCGAGAGACCCAGTACTTC. It yields the protein CATTDRGRRETQYF.

This clonotype appeared many times. This chain links TRBV6-1 with TRBJ2-2; 8 positions agree with TRBD2. J lost 8 bases, V lost 6 bases, and 11 bases had no gene match. The CDR3 has 15 residues. Germline CDR1 MNHNS, CDR2 SASEGT. The CDR3 sequence is CASSPIGLARGELFF. CDR3 DNA sequence: TGTGCCAGCAGCCCTATCGGACTAGCTCGGGGGGAGCTGTTTTTT.

Details on this clonotype: One base away lies a much larger clone, so this may be a sequencing read error. The V call is TRBV28, the J call TRBJ2-7; D not resolved. This CDR3 has 11 residues. Per the germline V gene, CDR1 is MDHEN and CDR2 is SYDVKM. V was shortened by 1 base and J by 9 bases, with 7 bases between the two germline ends. The CDR3 region has the DNA TGTGCCAGCAGTTTATCCGATGTGCAGTACTTC. It codes for CASSLSDVQYF.